This T cell receptor beta chain was found in a study of glioma-infiltrating T cells. Study-wide results and caveats: Above-expected tissue-blood divergence occurred in all gliomas, most in low-grade ones. Very few CDR3 sequences were shared between tissue and blood.

The CDR3 is 13 amino acids. CDR1 is MNHEY, CDR2 SVGAGI, per germline. TCR alpha and beta CDR3 regions were amplified from RNA using iRepertoire nested multiplex PCR. Tissue mRNA or PBMC total RNA, roughly 90-450 ng, went into one-step reverse transcription and amplification. TCRdb fed the multiplex PCR reads into MiXCR, producing one record per CDR3 protein. The sample lists 150,000 to 200,000 distinct CDR3 sequences, around 30% occurring once. This clonotype was observed once. Its cognate antigen is unknown. At one end the junction does not follow the germline gene, possibly because of a read error. The TCR comes from a human donor with low-grade glioma or glioblastoma, undergoing nonglioma brain surgery, or in good health (not recorded which). Sequenced sample: glioma tissue, nonneoplastic brain tissue, or PBMCs (not recorded which). The chain employs TRBV6-5 and TRBJ2-1; possibly TRBD2 for D (5 bases). In DNA form, the CDR3 reads TGTTCCAGCATTTACAACCTAGCTAACGAGCAGTTCTTC. This translates into CSSIYNLANEQFF.